The clone carrying this T cell receptor (beta chain) is categorized as medium-sized. Per the germline V gene, CDR1 is SGHTA and CDR2 is FQGNSA. V was clipped by 5 bases and J by 6 bases, with 10 bases between them. This CDR3 spans 12 amino acids. The record originates from a study of blood T cell repertoires in COVID-19. Study-wide background: COVID-19 samples from acute and convalescent phases originated in the United States, Italy and Spain. In each case, the material was cDNA or gDNA derived from T cells, B-cell-depleted T cells, or PBMCs.

As handled by the study authors: Nucleated cell counts were estimated from reference gene primer amplification. Profiled with immunoSEQ multiplex PCR; TCRdb holds only in-frame clones, not every one. The D gene and trimming were derived from the DNA, and the V and J assignments and clone size from that table. The profile covers about 150,000 clones, with about four fifths appearing a single time and about 3.8% taken by the ten largest. The chain couples TRBV7-2 to TRBJ1-1; tentative D call: TRBD1 (6 bases). The receptor's source is a woman aged 80 or older with acute or convalescent COVID-19. The source material was peripheral blood. CDR3 nucleotide sequence: TGTGCCAGCAGCCGCGGACAGTCTGAAGCTTTCTTT. Its translation: CASSRGQSEAFF.